This T cell receptor beta chain was profiled in a study of T cell repertoires in cytomegalovirus infection (dated by TCRdb to the late 2010s). Background for the entire study: Because public TCR beta signatures pointed to carriage of CMV infection together with the matching HLA type, the HLA type of each donor mattered for the analysis. Here is what the overall study found, with its caveats: The ex vivo response was dominated by HLA-C-restricted CMV-specific TCR beta clonotypes, which also provided the single most frequent clonotype in two of eight donors. In both this cohort and an independent roughly 350-donor cohort, the cumulative frequency of public TCR beta family members distinguished carriers of CMV infection plus the relevant HLA type.

The instrument was an Illumina HiSeq 1500. The public reads were reanalyzed by TCRdb: fastp trimming at Q25, MiXCR alignment, in-frame beta chains only. Identical CDR3 proteins give one entry, which carries the most common genes and DNA. The sample contains approximately 260,000 distinct CDR3 sequences, approximately 15% of them found a single time. The ten top clones hold about half of the sample. With respect to this clonotype: Its antigen is unknown. No quality values exist for individual bases; no much larger clone is one base distant.

The material sequenced was CD8+ T cells from PBMCs. The sequence was collected from a human donor in good health (CMV status not recorded). Some clones in this sample may be carry-over from other donors' samples.

The nucleotide sequence reads TGCAGTGCTATTTCCCCCATGGGAGAGACCCAGTACTTC. Translated, it reads CSAISPMGETQYF. The chain joins TRBV20-1 to TRBJ2-5; confidence is insufficient to name the D gene. CDR1 and CDR2 are drawn from the germline V gene (reference sequence): DFQATT, SNEGSKA. Including cysteine and phenylalanine, the CDR3 has 13 amino acids. The DNA shown is the 39-base CDR3, in frame from base 1. The V and J ends are trimmed by 4 bases and 4 bases, leaving 13 bases between them.